This TCR beta chain was observed in a study of shared clonotypes between healthy human individuals. Study-level findings and limits: Limited genetic and exposure-history diversity came from having few donors. Among the subsets, naive ones generally showed larger estimated richness than memory ones.

Deep was the level used in running the assay. Profiled with immunoSEQ multiplex PCR; TCRdb holds only in-frame clones, not every one. The data contain about 1 million clones, about three quarters of them singletons. Details on this clone: Its antigen remains unidentified.

J was trimmed by 0 bases and V by 5 bases; bases with no gene match: 4. The V gene's germline CDR1 is SGHTA and CDR2 FQGTGA. The CDR3 sequence is 15 residues long. The sample was memory CD4+ T cells sorted from blood. Subset indicated: CD45RA-negative fraction. The source is a man aged 18 to 30 in good health. The rearrangement joins TRBV7-3 to TRBJ2-1; 7 bases are a match to TRBD1. The CDR3 sequence: CASSLDRDSYNEQFF. DNA for the CDR3: TGTGCCAGCAGCCTAGACAGGGACTCCTACAATGAGCAGTTCTTC. Based on the CDR3 plus reference TRBV7-3 and TRBJ2-1, the full variable domain is GAGVSQTPSNKVTEKGKYVELRCDPISGHTALYWYRQSLGQGPEFLIYFQGTGAADDSGLPNDRFFAVRPEGSVSTLKIQRTERGDSAVYLCASSLDRDSYNEQFFGPGTRLTVL.